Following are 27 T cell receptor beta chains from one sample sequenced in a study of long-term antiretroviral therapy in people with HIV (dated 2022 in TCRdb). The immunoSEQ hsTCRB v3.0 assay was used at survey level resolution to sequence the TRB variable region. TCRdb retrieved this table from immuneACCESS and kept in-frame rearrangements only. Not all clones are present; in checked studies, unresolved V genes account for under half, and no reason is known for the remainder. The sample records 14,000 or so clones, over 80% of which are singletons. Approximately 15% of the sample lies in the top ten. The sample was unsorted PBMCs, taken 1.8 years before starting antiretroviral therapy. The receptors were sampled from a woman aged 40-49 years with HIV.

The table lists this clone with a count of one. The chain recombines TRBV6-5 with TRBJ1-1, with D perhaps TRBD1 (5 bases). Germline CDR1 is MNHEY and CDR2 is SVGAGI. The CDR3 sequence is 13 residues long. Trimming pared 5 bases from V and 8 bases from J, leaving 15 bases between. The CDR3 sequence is CASSQRTLLEAFF. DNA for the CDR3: TGTGCCAGCAGTCAACGGACATTGTTAGAAGCTTTCTTT.

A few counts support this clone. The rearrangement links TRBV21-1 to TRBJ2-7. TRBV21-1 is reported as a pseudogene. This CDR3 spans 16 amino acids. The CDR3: CASSKVKGSEWYEQYF. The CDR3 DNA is TGTGCCAGCAGCAAAGTCAAGGGGAGTGAGTGGTACGAGCAGTACTTC.

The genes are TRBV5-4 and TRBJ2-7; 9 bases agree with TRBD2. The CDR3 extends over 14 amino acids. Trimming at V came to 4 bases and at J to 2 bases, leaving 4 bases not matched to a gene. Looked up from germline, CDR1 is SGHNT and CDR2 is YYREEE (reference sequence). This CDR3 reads CASSPSGRPYEQYF. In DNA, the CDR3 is TGTGCCAGCAGCCCAAGCGGGAGGCCCTACGAGCAGTACTTC.

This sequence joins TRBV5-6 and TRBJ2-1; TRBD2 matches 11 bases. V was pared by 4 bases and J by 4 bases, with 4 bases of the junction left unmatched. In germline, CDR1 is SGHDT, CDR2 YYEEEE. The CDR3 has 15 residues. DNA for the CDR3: TGTGCCAGCAGCGCCGGGACTAGCGGATACAATGAGCAGTTCTTC. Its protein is CASSAGTSGYNEQFF.

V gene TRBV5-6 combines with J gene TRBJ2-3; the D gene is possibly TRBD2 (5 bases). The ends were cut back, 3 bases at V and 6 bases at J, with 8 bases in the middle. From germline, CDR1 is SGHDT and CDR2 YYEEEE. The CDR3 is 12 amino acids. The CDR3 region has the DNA TGTGCCAGCAGCTGGACTGCGGATACGCAGTATTTT. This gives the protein CASSWTADTQYF.

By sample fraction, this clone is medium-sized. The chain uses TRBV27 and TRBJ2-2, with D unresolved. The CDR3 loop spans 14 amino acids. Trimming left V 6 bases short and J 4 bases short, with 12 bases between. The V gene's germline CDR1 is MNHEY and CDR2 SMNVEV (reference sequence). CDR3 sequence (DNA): TGTGCCAGCAGGATCAATTCATTCACCGGGGAGCTGTTTTTT. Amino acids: CASRINSFTGELFF.

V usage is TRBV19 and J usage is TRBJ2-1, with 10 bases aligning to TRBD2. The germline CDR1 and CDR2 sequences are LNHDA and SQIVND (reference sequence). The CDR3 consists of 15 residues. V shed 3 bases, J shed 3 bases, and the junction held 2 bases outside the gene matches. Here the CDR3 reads CASSILAGDYNEQFF. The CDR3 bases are TGTGCCAGTAGTATCCTAGCGGGAGACTACAATGAGCAGTTCTTC.

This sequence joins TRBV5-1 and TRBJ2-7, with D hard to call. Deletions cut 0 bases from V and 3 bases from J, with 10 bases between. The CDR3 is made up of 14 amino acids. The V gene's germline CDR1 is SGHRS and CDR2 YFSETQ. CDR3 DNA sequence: TGCGCCAGCAGCTTGGTTGTGGGGATCTACGAGCAGTACTTC. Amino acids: CASSLVVGIYEQYF.

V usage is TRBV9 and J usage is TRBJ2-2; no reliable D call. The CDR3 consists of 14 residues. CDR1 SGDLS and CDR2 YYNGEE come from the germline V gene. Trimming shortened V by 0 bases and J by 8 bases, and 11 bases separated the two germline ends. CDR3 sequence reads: CASSVEGEEGELFF. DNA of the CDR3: TGTGCCAGCAGCGTAGAGGGTGAAGAGGGGGAGCTGTTTTTT.

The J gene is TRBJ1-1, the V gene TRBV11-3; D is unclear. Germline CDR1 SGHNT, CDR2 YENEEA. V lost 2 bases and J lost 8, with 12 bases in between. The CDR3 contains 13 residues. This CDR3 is CASSLQEFGEAFF. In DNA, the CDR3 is TGTGCCAGCAGCTTACAGGAGTTCGGCGAAGCTTTCTTT.

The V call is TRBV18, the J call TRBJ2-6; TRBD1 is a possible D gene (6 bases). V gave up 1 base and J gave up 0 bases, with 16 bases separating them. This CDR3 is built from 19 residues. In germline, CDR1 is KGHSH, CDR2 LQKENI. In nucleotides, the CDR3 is TGTGCCAGCTCACCACGGACAGTGGACCATCTCTCTGGGGCCAACGTCCTGACTTTC. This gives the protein CASSPRTVDHLSGANVLTF.

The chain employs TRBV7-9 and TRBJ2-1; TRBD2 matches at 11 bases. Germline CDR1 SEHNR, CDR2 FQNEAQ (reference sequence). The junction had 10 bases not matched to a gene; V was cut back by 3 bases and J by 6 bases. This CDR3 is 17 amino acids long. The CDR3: CASSFRPGTSGLNEQFF. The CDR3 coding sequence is TGTGCCAGCAGCTTCCGACCCGGGACTAGCGGACTCAATGAGCAGTTCTTC.

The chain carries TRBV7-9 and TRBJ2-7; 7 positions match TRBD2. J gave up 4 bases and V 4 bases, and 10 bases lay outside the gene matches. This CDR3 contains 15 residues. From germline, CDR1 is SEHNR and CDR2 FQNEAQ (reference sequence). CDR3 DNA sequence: TGTGCCAGCAGCTACCCTCTAGCGGAACTATACGAGCAGTACTTC. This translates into CASSYPLAELYEQYF.

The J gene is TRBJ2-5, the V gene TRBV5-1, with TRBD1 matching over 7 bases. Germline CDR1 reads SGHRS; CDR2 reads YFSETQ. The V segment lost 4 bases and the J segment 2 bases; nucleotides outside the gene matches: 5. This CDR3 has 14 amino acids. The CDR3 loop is CASSTGQPQETQYF. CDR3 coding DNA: TGCGCCAGCAGCACGGGACAGCCTCAAGAGACCCAGTACTTC.

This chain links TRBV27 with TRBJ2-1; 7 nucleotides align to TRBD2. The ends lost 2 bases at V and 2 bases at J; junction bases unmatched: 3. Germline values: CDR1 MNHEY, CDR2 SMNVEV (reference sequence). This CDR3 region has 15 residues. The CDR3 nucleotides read TGTGCCAGCAGTTTAAGCGGGATGGCCTACAATGAGCAGTTCTTC. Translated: CASSLSGMAYNEQFF.

The CDR3 here is CAWSWGGPEAFF. Here the CDR3 DNA reads TGTGCCTGGAGCTGGGGAGGTCCCGAAGCTTTCTTT. The chain is built from TRBV30 and TRBJ1-1; D call uncertain. The ends were cut back, 3 bases at V and 8 bases at J, with 13 bases in the middle. CDR3 length equals 12 residues. The germline gives CDR1 GTSNPN, CDR2 SVGIG (reference sequence).

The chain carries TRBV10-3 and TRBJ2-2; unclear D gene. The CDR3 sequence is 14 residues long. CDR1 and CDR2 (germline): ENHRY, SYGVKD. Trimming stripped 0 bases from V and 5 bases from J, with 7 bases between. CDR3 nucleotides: TGTGCCATCAGTGAGTCGATGGGAACCGGGGAGCTGTTTTTT. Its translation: CAISESMGTGELFF.

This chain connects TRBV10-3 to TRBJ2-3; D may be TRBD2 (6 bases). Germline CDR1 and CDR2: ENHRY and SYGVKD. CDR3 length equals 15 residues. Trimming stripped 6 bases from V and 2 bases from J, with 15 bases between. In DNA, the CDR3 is TGTGCCATCAGCCCGGGAGACGCGCACACAGATACGCAGTATTTT. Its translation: CAISPGDAHTDTQYF.

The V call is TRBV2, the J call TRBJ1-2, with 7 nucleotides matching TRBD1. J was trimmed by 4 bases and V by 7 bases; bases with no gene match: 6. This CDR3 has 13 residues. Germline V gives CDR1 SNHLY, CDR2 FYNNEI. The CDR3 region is CASMRRDSYGYTF. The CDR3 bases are TGTGCCAGCATGCGAAGGGACAGCTATGGCTACACCTTC. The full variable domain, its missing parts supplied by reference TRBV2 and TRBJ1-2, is EPEVTQTPSHQVTQMGQEVILRCVPISNHLYFYWYRQILGQKVEFLVSFYNNEISEKSEIFDDQFSVERPDGSNFTLKIRSTKLEDSAMYFCASMRRDSYGYTFGSGTRLTVV.

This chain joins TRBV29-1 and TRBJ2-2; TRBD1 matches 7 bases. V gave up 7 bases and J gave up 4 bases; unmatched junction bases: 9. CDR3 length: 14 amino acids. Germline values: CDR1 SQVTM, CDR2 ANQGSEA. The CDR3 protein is CSANRGLGTGELFF. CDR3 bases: TGCAGCGCTAACAGGGGATTGGGCACCGGGGAGCTGTTTTTT.

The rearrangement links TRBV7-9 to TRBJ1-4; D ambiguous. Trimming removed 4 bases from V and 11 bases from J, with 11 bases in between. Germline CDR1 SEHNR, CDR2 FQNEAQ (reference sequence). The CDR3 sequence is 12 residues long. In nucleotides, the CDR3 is TGTGCCAGCAGCTCTATGTCCGCGAAACTGTTTTTT. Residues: CASSSMSAKLFF.

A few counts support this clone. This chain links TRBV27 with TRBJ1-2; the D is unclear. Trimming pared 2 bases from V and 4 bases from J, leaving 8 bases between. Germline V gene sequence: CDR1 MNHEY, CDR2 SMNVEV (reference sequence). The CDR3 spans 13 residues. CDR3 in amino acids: CASSLEGAYGYTF. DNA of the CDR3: TGTGCCAGCAGTTTAGAGGGTGCCTATGGCTACACCTTC.

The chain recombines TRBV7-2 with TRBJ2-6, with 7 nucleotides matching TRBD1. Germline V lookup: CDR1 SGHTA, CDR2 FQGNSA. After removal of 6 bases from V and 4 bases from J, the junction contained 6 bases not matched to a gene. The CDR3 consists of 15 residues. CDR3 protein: CASSLQGLGANVLTF. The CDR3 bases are TGTGCCAGCAGTTTACAGGGGTTGGGGGCCAACGTCCTGACTTTC.

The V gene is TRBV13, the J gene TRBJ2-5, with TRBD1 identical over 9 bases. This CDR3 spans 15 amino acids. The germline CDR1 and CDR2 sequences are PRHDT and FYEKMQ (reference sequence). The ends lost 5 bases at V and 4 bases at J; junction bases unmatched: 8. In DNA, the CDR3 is TGTGCCAGCAGCCCCCCGGACAGGGGTAGAGAGACCCAGTACTTC. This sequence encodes CASSPPDRGRETQYF.

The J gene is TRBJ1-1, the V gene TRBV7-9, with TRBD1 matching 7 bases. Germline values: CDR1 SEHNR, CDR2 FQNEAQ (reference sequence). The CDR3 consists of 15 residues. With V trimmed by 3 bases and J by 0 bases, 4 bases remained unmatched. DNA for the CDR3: TGTGCCAGCAGCTTTTCCGACAGGGTGAACACTGAAGCTTTCTTT. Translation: CASSFSDRVNTEAFF.

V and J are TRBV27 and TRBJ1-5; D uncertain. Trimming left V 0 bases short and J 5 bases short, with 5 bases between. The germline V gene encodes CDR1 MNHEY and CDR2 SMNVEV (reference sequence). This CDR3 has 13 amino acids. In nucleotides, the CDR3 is TGTGCCAGCAGTTTATCCTCTTATCAGCCCCAGCATTTT. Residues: CASSLSSYQPQHF.

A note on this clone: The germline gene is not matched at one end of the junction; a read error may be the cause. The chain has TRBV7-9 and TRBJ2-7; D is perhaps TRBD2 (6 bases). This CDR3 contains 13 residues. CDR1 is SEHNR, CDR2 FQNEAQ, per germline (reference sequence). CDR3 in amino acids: CASSPRDFLGLRF. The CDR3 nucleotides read TGTGCCAGCAGCCCCCGGGACTTTTTGGGCCTCCGCTTC.